Listed below are T cell receptor beta chains from one sample, sequenced in a study of cytomegalovirus exposure and HLA in healthy donors. Sequencing used immunoSEQ multiplex PCR; TCRdb keeps in-frame clones, though not all of them. The repertoire includes about 56,000 clones, 90% to 95% of them detected once, and about 1% sits in the top ten. Sequenced material: PBMCs. The receptors come from a man aged 18-30 years in good health and CMV-seronegative. Each CDR3 is given with its conserved first and last residue. A D gene is named only where the DNA matches it firmly. A clone size is listed for some rows: how often the clone was seen (once, few, many), or a class if it is expanded.

TRBD2,TRBJ2-5,TRBV28,NA,CASSSPRGVGLARGFRETQYF,TGTGCCAGCAGCTCCCCTCGGGGGGTGGGACTAGCTAGGGGCTTTCGGGAGACCCAGTACTTC
NA,TRBJ1-5,TRBV5-6,NA,CASTNWGGNQPQHF,TGTGCCAGCACCAATTGGGGGGGCAATCAGCCCCAGCATTTT
TRBD2,TRBJ2-5,TRBV19,NA,CASRGEFQETQYF,TGTGCCAGCCGGGGGGAGTTTCAAGAGACCCAGTACTTC
NA,TRBJ2-2,TRBV19,NA,CASSTRQGGSGELFF,TGTGCCAGTAGTACCCGACAGGGAGGTTCCGGGGAGCTGTTTTTT
NA,TRBJ1-4,TRBV25-1,NA,CASSKYVATNEKLFF,TGTGCCAGCAGCAAGTACGTTGCGACTAATGAAAAACTGTTTTTT
NA,TRBJ2-5,TRBV13,once,CASNKRGGLETQYF,TGTGCCAGCAATAAAAGGGGGGGGTTGGAGACCCAGTACTTC
NA,TRBJ2-1,TRBV4-2,NA,CASSPFLQGRGGNEQFF,TGTGCCAGCAGCCCATTCCTACAAGGGAGGGGGGGGAATGAGCAGTTCTTC
TRBD1,TRBJ1-2,TRBV5-5,NA,CASSRQGNYGYTF,TGTGCCAGCAGCCGACAGGGTAACTATGGCTACACCTTC
TRBD1,TRBJ2-2,TRBV6-6,NA,CASSSQGARTGELFF,TGTGCCAGCAGTTCCCAGGGGGCGCGGACCGGGGAGCTGTTTTTT
NA,TRBJ2-3,TRBV27,NA,CASSLRDTQYF,TGTGCCAGCAGTTTACGAGATACGCAGTATTTT
NA,TRBJ1-1,TRBV10-3,NA,CAISESGSAINRRTEAFF,TGTGCCATCAGTGAGTCGGGGAGTGCGATAAATAGGAGAACTGAAGCTTTCTTT
NA,TRBJ2-7,TRBV28,NA,CASSSPGTLYEQYF,TGTGCCAGCAGCTCGCCCGGGACTTTGTACGAGCAGTACTTC
NA,TRBJ1-5,TRBV6-4,NA,CASSEAVNQPQHF,TGTGCCAGCAGTGAGGCAGTCAATCAGCCCCAGCATTTT
NA,TRBJ2-6,TRBV21-1,NA,CASSNPTGPLSGANVLTF,TGTGCCAGCAGCAATCCGACAGGCCCCCTCTCTGGGGCCAACGTCCTGACTTTC
TRBD1,TRBJ2-7,TRBV5-1,NA,CASSLGQGDEQYF,TGCGCCAGCAGCTTGGGACAGGGGGACGAGCAGTACTTC
TRBD1,TRBJ2-7,TRBV6-5,NA,CASSPGQGAREQYF,TGTGCCAGCAGTCCAGGACAGGGGGCTAGGGAGCAGTACTTC
NA,TRBJ2-1,TRBV19,NA,CASSVSHEQFF,TGTGCCAGTAGTGTGTCTCATGAGCAGTTCTTC
NA,TRBJ2-5,TRBV18,NA,CASSPLASPGREETQYF,TGTGCCAGCTCACCACTTGCATCGCCAGGTCGAGAAGAGACCCAGTACTTC
NA,TRBJ1-1,TRBV6-5,NA,CASSPRGPMNTEAFF,TGTGCCAGCAGCCCCCGAGGGCCCATGAACACTGAAGCTTTCTTT
TRBD1,TRBJ2-1,TRBV28,NA,CASRGGDSYNEQFF,TGTGCCAGCAGAGGGGGCGACTCCTACAATGAGCAGTTCTTC
NA,TRBJ2-7,TRBV27,NA,CASSLYAAGGGGEQYF,TGTGCCAGCAGTTTATACGCCGCGGGCGGGGGCGGCGAGCAGTACTTC
NA,TRBJ2-6,TRBV5-4,NA,CASSLAGPLSGANVLTF,TGTGCCAGCAGCTTGGCAGGCCCCCTCTCTGGGGCCAACGTCCTGACTTTC
NA,TRBJ2-7,TRBV11-3,once,CASSLVVGGEQYF,TGTGCCAGCAGCTTAGTAGTCGGGGGTGAGCAGTACTTC
NA,TRBJ2-3,TRBV9,NA,CASSVVGGRVDF,TGTGCCAGCAGCGTAGTTGGGGGCCGGGTGGATTTT
TRBD2,TRBJ2-3,TRBV7-8,NA,CASSNGLAGTDTQYF,TGTGCCAGCAGCAATGGACTAGCGGGCACAGATACGCAGTATTTT
TRBD1,TRBJ2-5,TRBV6-5,NA,CASSLGTGGTQYF,TGTGCCAGCAGTTTGGGGACAGGGGGGACCCAGTACTTC